One T cell receptor (beta chain) is described in this entry. The antigen this receptor binds is unknown. No much larger clone exists at a distance of one base, and base qualities are not known. Participants in the prospective study were enrolled through a virtual design, were aged roughly 18 to 100 years, and lived in roughly 24 United States geographic areas. Cohort assignment in the prospective study relied on participant-reported clinical history from a screening survey and a study questionnaire. For ImmuneRACE Cohort 3, a participant was defined as recovered based on two consecutive negative NP/OP PCR tests, clearance by a healthcare professional, or resolution of symptoms. In the prospective study, mobile phlebotomists collected whole blood, serum and a nasopharyngeal or oropharyngeal swab from each participant. Additional blood draws and questionnaires over an approximately 2-month period could optionally be provided by prospective study participants. Before DNA extraction, prospective study blood samples were shipped either frozen or at room temperature.

TCRbeta CDR3 regions were amplified from genomic DNA using the immunoSEQ Assay, a bias-controlled multiplex PCR. As for the original processing: Within the assay, amplification of reference gene primers was used to estimate how many nucleated cells each sample contained. To quantify the absolute abundance of each unique TCRbeta CDR3 rearrangement, sequence reads were collapsed and filtered. For each sample, productive Simpson clonality was calculated by taking the square root of Simpson's diversity index across productive rearrangements. In its TCRdb copy, this immuneACCESS table keeps in-frame sequences only and misses some clones. Where compared with another copy, unresolved V genes explain less than half of these, and the others have no known cause. The V and J calls and the clone size are those of that table, but D and trimming were determined from the DNA. The sample has some 250,000 clones on record, about 89% of them singletons. The top ten constitute just under 9% of the sample.

This specimen comes from a study of blood T cell repertoires in COVID-19 (TCRdb year 2020). The study in broad terms: Samples from collaborators originated in the United States, Italy and Spain and spanned both the acute and convalescent phases of COVID-19. The material from the prospective study consisted of cDNA or gDNA derived from T cells, B-cell-depleted T cells, or PBMCs. Subjects who had been exposed to COVID-19, were actively infected with it, or had recovered from it provided the deeply sampled blood TCRbeta repertoires that made up the dataset. The repertoires were made available in a free public database intended to serve as a resource for research on the immune response to SARS-CoV-2. Samples came from the ongoing ImmuneRACE study (first 160 participants) plus 1,254 subjects from 6 global collaborators. The sample metadata nearly always contained a de-identified subject ID, COVID-19 status, age in years and sex. Where available, HLA class I and class II types were taken from metadata supplied by the sample provider and were not determined by assay-based typing.

At the junction V is shortened by 1 base and J by 2 bases, with 9 bases in between. Counted from cysteine to phenylalanine, this CDR3 has 14 amino acids. The sequence is cut down to CDR3 DNA, 42 bases in frame from base 1. CDR1 and CDR2 (LNHDA, SQIVND) derive from the germline V gene (reference sequence). Study-wide conclusions, independent of this receptor: How much clinical and demographic metadata was included differed by source and by participant, and the metadata was provided uncurated.

The material sequenced was PBMCs or T cells enriched from blood (not recorded which). This TCR derives from a man between 35 and 55 years old who had recovered from COVID-19. Recombination joined TRBV19 with TRBJ2-7; the D segment could be TRBD2, given 6 matching bases. In nucleotides, the sequence is TGTGCCAGTAGTATAGCCGGGACTGCCTACGAGCAGTACTTC. Its product reads: CASSIAGTAYEQYF.